This T cell receptor beta chain appears in the sequencing data of a study of blood T cell repertoires in COVID-19. Per the authors' pipeline: Scientists estimated how many nucleated cells there were by amplifying reference gene primers. Profiled with immunoSEQ multiplex PCR; TCRdb holds only in-frame clones, not every one. That table supplies the V and J calls and clone size; D and trimming were determined from the DNA. The sample shows tens of thousands of clones, about three quarters of them seen only once. CDR3 length: 15 residues. Per the germline V gene, CDR1 is MNHEY and CDR2 is SVGAGI. V was pared by 6 bases and J by 5 bases, with 10 bases of the junction left unmatched.

The sample taken for sequencing was peripheral blood. This TCR came from a man aged 50 to 60 with active or convalescent COVID-19. The chain employs TRBV6-5 and TRBJ1-1; TRBD1 aligns across 9 bases. CDR3 sequence reads: CASRTDRGRGTEAFF. The CDR3 nucleotides are TGTGCCAGCAGAACCGACAGGGGGAGAGGGACTGAAGCTTTCTTT.